The rows below give T cell receptor beta chains drawn from one sample of a study of identical twins. TCRdb analysed the 5' RACE reads with MiXCR anew, one entry per CDR3 protein. The sample contains nearly 900,000 distinct CDR3 sequences, about 12% of which appear only once. These same data were also listed under a study on yellow fever vaccine responses in identical twins.

The sample comprised PBMCs. Receptors originate from a woman aged 18 to 35 in good health. Each CDR3 is given without its conserved first and last residue.

j_gene	v_gene	CDR3aa
TRBJ1-1	TRBV28	ASSLTRNLNTEAF
TRBJ2-5	TRBV28	ASCGGSPETQY
TRBJ1-2	TRBV20-1	SARGADPYGYT
TRBJ2-5	TRBV18	ASSPDYSGGAETQY
TRBJ1-5	TRBV6-1	ASSEFLSGDQPQH
TRBJ2-2	TRBV12-5	ASGYSGVAGELF
TRBJ2-1	TRBV11-2	ASSFGQKQF
TRBJ1-2	TRBV2	ASTRSASRLRYT
TRBJ2-7	TRBV7-2	ASSLILASGIEQY
TRBJ2-2	TRBV25-1	ASSASQGNTGELF
TRBJ2-7	TRBV19	ASSNALAGFEQY
TRBJ1-1	TRBV12-3/TRBV12-4	ASSFMINTEAF
TRBJ2-6	TRBV6-5	ASSYRSGGGSGANVLT
TRBJ2-3	TRBV18	ASSPLVEEDTQY
TRBJ1-5	TRBV10-3	AISESIFYQPQH
TRBJ2-2	TRBV4-2	ASSQLGQGTGGFGGELF
TRBJ2-7	TRBV7-9	ASSQNSGSRYEQY
TRBJ2-7	TRBV27	ASSLGQIAGVGEQY
TRBJ2-7	TRBV5-1	ASSIGLAGTPYEQY
TRBJ2-1	TRBV7-9	ASSQREVGDEQF
TRBJ1-6	TRBV12-3/TRBV12-4	ASRSRGWASSPLH
TRBJ2-3	TRBV5-1	ASRRTGAYTDTQY